Presented here are 28 T cell receptor beta chains from one specimen sequenced in a study of cytomegalovirus exposure and HLA in healthy donors. The PCR made use of 60 Vbeta and 13 Jbeta primers. Only in-frame clones appear in the TCRdb table, and some are missing; sequencing was by immunoSEQ multiplex PCR. The sample table sets out 150,000 to 200,000 clones. Sequencing was performed on PBMCs. These receptors all stem from a man aged 25 to 45 in good health and CMV-seronegative.

The J gene is TRBJ1-1, the V gene TRBV30; no clear D gene. The CDR3 loop spans 13 amino acids. CDR1 is GTSNPN and CDR2 is SVGIG in the germline V gene (reference sequence). The V and J ends lost 0 bases and 1 base respectively, with 6 bases between them. The CDR3 nucleotides are TGTGCCTGGAGTGTACTACGGAACACTGAAGCTTTCTTT. Translating it yields CAWSVLRNTEAFF.

The chain is built from TRBV11-3 and TRBJ2-3, with a weak D call TRBD2 (5 bases). The germline gives CDR1 SGHNT, CDR2 YENEEA. The CDR3 consists of 17 residues. V was cut by 0 bases and J by 0 bases, with 13 bases left in between. The CDR3 sequence: CASSLDGGVYSTDTQYF. The CDR3 nucleotides are TGTGCCAGCAGCTTAGATGGAGGCGTCTATAGCACAGATACGCAGTATTTT. The whole variable domain, filled in from reference TRBV11-3 and TRBJ2-3, reads EAGVVQSPRYKIIEKKQPVAFWCNPISGHNTLYWYLQNLGQGPELLIRYENEEAVDDSQLPKDRFSAERLKGVDSTLKIQPAELGDSAVYLCASSLDGGVYSTDTQYFGPGTRLTVL.

As regards this clone: The junction shows a germline mismatch at one end, possibly a read error. V gene TRBV27 combines with J gene TRBJ2-7, with TRBD1 identical over 7 bases. The germline gives CDR1 MNHEY, CDR2 SMNVEV (reference sequence). The CDR3 has 15 residues. In DNA, the CDR3 is TGTGCCAGCAGTCCGGTTGGGACAGCTAAGGGCGAGCAGCACTTC. Amino acid sequence: CASSPVGTAKGEQHF.

V gene TRBV6-6 combines with J gene TRBJ1-1; 9 bases are a match to TRBD1. Germline V lookup: CDR1 MNHNY, CDR2 SVGAGI (reference sequence). The ends lost 6 bases at V and 1 base at J; junction bases unmatched: 6. The CDR3 has 15 residues. CDR3 residues: CASSPGQGPNTEAFF. In DNA, the CDR3 is TGTGCCAGCAGCCCTGGACAGGGGCCGAACACTGAAGCTTTCTTT.

This chain joins TRBV7-7 and TRBJ2-2; 10 bases map to TRBD2. CDR1 and CDR2 (germline): SSHAT, FNYEAQ (reference sequence). Trimming at V came to 1 base and at J to 5 bases, leaving 7 bases not matched to a gene. The CDR3 runs to 17 residues. CDR3 residues: CASSLELAGARTGELFF. The DNA of the CDR3 is TGTGCCAGCAGCTTAGAGCTAGCGGGGGCCCGAACCGGGGAGCTGTTTTTT.

This chain joins TRBV5-4 and TRBJ1-1; a possible D gene is TRBD1 (5 bases). The V gene lost 2 bases and the J gene lost 11 bases, with 13 bases spanning the gap. Germline lookup yields CDR1 SGHNT and CDR2 YYREEE (reference sequence). The CDR3 covers 12 residues. The CDR3 sequence is CASSFPGGTAFF. CDR3 sequence (DNA): TGTGCCAGCAGCTTTCCCGGGGGGACGGCTTTCTTT.

This chain connects TRBV27 to TRBJ2-2, with D uncertain. The CDR3 totals 13 residues. The germline V and J ends were trimmed by 5 bases and 2 bases, with 6 bases remaining between them. The germline V gene has CDR1 MNHEY and CDR2 SMNVEV (reference sequence). CDR3 nucleotide sequence: TGTGCCAGCAGTACGGTTAACACCGGGGAGCTGTTTTTT. Its protein product is CASSTVNTGELFF.

V is TRBV7-9 and J is TRBJ2-5; no definite D call. CDR3 length: 12 amino acids. The V and J ends lost 4 bases and 4 bases respectively, with 7 bases between them. Germline V gives CDR1 SEHNR, CDR2 FQNEAQ (reference sequence). As DNA, the CDR3 is TGTGCCAGCAGCTACCTCGGAGAGACCCAGTACTTC. Its protein product is CASSYLGETQYF.

On this clone: Mismatch with germline at one junction end may stem from a read error. The chain couples TRBV4-1 to TRBJ2-5; D is possibly TRBD2 (6 bases). The germline CDR1 and CDR2 sequences are MGHRA and YSYEKL. The CDR3 length is 15 residues. CDR3 sequence reads: CASSQGNPGGETKYF. CDR3 in DNA: TGCGCCAGCAGCCAAGGCAATCCGGGCGGGGAGACCAAGTACTTC.

This chain connects TRBV19 to TRBJ2-2; D is possibly TRBD2 (6 bases). Germline CDR1 and CDR2: LNHDA and SQIVND (reference sequence). Trimming stripped 4 bases from V and 5 bases from J, with 11 bases between. This CDR3 region has 14 residues. The CDR3: CASSTSGGTGELFF. The DNA for the CDR3 is TGTGCCAGTAGTACCAGCGGAGGGACCGGGGAGCTGTTTTTT.

The chain couples TRBV10-1 to TRBJ2-2, with TRBD1 matching 10 bases. The CDR3 has 18 amino acids. The germline V gene has CDR1 WNHNN and CDR2 SYGVQD (reference sequence). With V trimmed by 2 bases and J by 5 bases, 11 bases remained unmatched. CDR3 protein: CASSEPAGQGKRTGELFF. The CDR3 coding sequence is TGCGCCAGCAGTGAGCCCGCGGGACAGGGGAAGAGGACCGGGGAGCTGTTTTTT.

The V and J genes are TRBV30 and TRBJ2-7; a possible D gene is TRBD1 (6 bases). The CDR3 spans 15 residues. V lost 4 bases and J 0 bases, leaving 16 bases between the germline ends. Germline CDR1 reads GTSNPN; CDR2 reads SVGIG (reference sequence). The CDR3 here is CAWKHRDKSSYEQYF. The CDR3 DNA reads as TGTGCCTGGAAGCACAGGGACAAAAGCTCCTACGAGCAGTACTTC.

V usage is TRBV19 and J usage is TRBJ2-3; 8 bases agree with TRBD2. CDR1 is LNHDA and CDR2 is SQIVND in the germline V gene (reference sequence). CDR3 length: 16 amino acids. Trimming cost V 6 bases and J 4 bases; bases outside gene matches: 12. As DNA, the CDR3 is TGTGCCAGTAGCAACCCGGGGGGGCCTTACGCAGATACGCAGTATTTT. Its translation is CASSNPGGPYADTQYF.

The V call is TRBV6-1, the J call TRBJ1-1, with D maybe TRBD1 (6 bases). The length of the CDR3 is 13 residues. CDR1 is MNHNS, CDR2 SASEGT, per germline. V lost 5 bases and J lost 5, with 12 bases in between. Here the CDR3 DNA reads TGTGCCAGCAGTACCGTCAGGGGAACTGAAGCTTTCTTT. This encodes CASSTVRGTEAFF.

The chain couples TRBV6-5 to TRBJ2-1, with unresolved D. CDR3 length: 14 amino acids. The V gene's germline CDR1 is MNHEY and CDR2 SVGAGI. V was clipped by 0 bases and J by 7 bases, with 10 bases between them. CDR3 sequence (DNA): TGTGCCAGCAGTTACTCGAAGTTTGAGAATGAGCAGTTCTTC. Encoded protein: CASSYSKFENEQFF.

The rearrangement links TRBV7-6 to TRBJ2-5, with 8 positions matching TRBD2. Germline V gene data show CDR1 as SGHVS and CDR2 as FNYEAQ. V was clipped by 2 bases and J by 5 bases; unmatched bases: 1. The CDR3 has 13 amino acids. The CDR3 nucleotides are TGTGCCAGCAGCTTAACGGGGGGGGAGACCCAGTACTTC. This sequence encodes CASSLTGGETQYF.

The gene calls are TRBV29-1 and TRBJ1-2; tentatively, D is TRBD1 (5 bases). Looked up from germline, CDR1 is SQVTM and CDR2 is ANQGSEA. CDR3 length: 13 amino acids. V shed 4 bases and J shed 4 bases, with 13 bases lying between them. CDR3 region: CSVAGAGLYGYTF. For the CDR3, the DNA is TGCAGCGTTGCCGGGGCGGGACTCTATGGCTACACCTTC. Together with reference TRBV29-1 and TRBJ1-2, the CDR3 gives the full variable domain: SAVISQKPSRDICQRGTSLTIQCQVDSQVTMMFWYRQQPGQSLTLIATANQGSEATYESGFVIDKFPISRPNLTFSTLTVSNMSPEDSSIYLCSVAGAGLYGYTFGSGTRLTVV.

The genes are TRBV6-6 and TRBJ2-3, with D perhaps matching TRBD2 (5 bases). V was pared by 6 bases and J by 0 bases, with 13 bases between. Germline CDR1 MNHNY, CDR2 SVGAGI (reference sequence). The length of the CDR3 is 15 residues. The CDR3, as DNA: TGTGCCAGCAGGTCTCCGGGAAGTAGCACAGATACGCAGTATTTT. Translating gives CASRSPGSSTDTQYF.

This chain uses TRBV5-1 with TRBJ2-5; TRBD1 matches at 12 bases. Per the germline V gene, CDR1 is SGHRS and CDR2 is YFSETQ. The V segment lost 2 bases and the J segment 4 bases; nucleotides outside the gene matches: 9. The CDR3 has 17 amino acids. The CDR3, as DNA: TGCGCCAGCAGCTTTGGGACAGGGGGCGTGGGGGTAGAGACCCAGTACTTC. Translating it yields CASSFGTGGVGVETQYF.

This sequence joins TRBV14 and TRBJ2-7; D call uncertain. Germline assignment: CDR1 SGHDN and CDR2 FVKESK. The V and J ends lost 4 bases and 6 bases respectively, with 10 bases between them. This CDR3 region has 12 residues. The CDR3 reads CASSLSTLEQYF. The CDR3, as DNA: TGTGCCAGCAGCCTCTCGACACTCGAGCAGTACTTC.

The J gene is TRBJ2-2, the V gene TRBV18, with D possibly being TRBD2 (6 bases). Germline V gene lookup returns CDR1 KGHSH and CDR2 LQKENI. The CDR3 has 16 residues. V was shortened by 1 base and J by 0 bases, with 9 bases between the two germline ends. This chain's CDR3 is CASSPLGGANTGELFF. CDR3 in DNA: TGTGCCAGCTCACCACTGGGGGGAGCGAACACCGGGGAGCTGTTTTTT.

V is TRBV14 and J is TRBJ2-1; the D gene is possibly TRBD2 (5 bases). The CDR3 runs 13 residues. Germline V gene lookup returns CDR1 SGHDN and CDR2 FVKESK. The ends were cut back, 3 bases at V and 4 bases at J, with 7 bases in the middle. The CDR3 DNA reads as TGTGCCAGCAGCCACGCGGGTTACAATGAGCAGTTCTTC. This encodes CASSHAGYNEQFF.

Concerning this clone itself: The junction differs from germline at one of its ends, possibly a read error. The chain employs TRBV6-5 and TRBJ1-1, with D hard to call. Germline lookup yields CDR1 MNHEY and CDR2 SVGAGI. This CDR3 spans 12 amino acids. CDR3 sequence (DNA): TGTGCCATCAGTGAGGATCCCACTGAAGCTTTCTTT. As protein: CAISEDPTEAFF.

The chain uses TRBV6-5 and TRBJ2-5; 10 nucleotides align to TRBD1. V was clipped by 2 bases and J by 3 bases; unmatched bases: 0. Per germline, CDR1 MNHEY and CDR2 SVGAGI. The CDR3 consists of 14 residues. Here the CDR3 DNA reads TGTGCCAGCAGTTACGGGACAGGGGAAGAGACCCAGTACTTC. Encoded protein: CASSYGTGEETQYF.

V usage is TRBV4-3 and J usage is TRBJ1-6, with no clear D. V was clipped by 1 base and J by 9 bases, with 13 bases between them. CDR1 is LGHNA, CDR2 YSLEER, per germline. This CDR3 has 15 residues. The CDR3 sequence is CASSQVWESSSPLHF. For the CDR3, the DNA is TGCGCCAGCAGCCAAGTTTGGGAGAGCAGTTCACCCCTCCACTTT.

This chain's CDR3 is CASSVGIGGTGEQYF. CDR3 in DNA: TGTGCCAGCAGCGTAGGTATCGGGGGGACCGGGGAGCAGTACTTC. The rearrangement links TRBV9 to TRBJ2-7; TRBD2 agrees at 7 bases. Germline V gene sequence: CDR1 SGDLS, CDR2 YYNGEE. There are 15 residues in the CDR3. V was clipped by 0 bases and J by 7 bases; unmatched bases: 10.

J is TRBJ1-1 and V is TRBV19, with D unresolved. V lost 4 bases, J lost 0 bases, and 6 bases lay in between. The CDR3 covers 13 residues. The germline V gene has CDR1 LNHDA and CDR2 SQIVND (reference sequence). CDR3 in amino acids: CASSTGLNTEAFF. The DNA of the CDR3 is TGTGCCAGTAGTACGGGATTGAACACTGAAGCTTTCTTT.

The chain combines TRBV10-3 with TRBJ2-2, with TRBD1 as a possible D gene (5 bases). Germline V CDR1 and CDR2: ENHRY, SYGVKD. This CDR3 region has 15 residues. The ends were cut back, 0 bases at V and 6 bases at J, with 11 bases in the middle. This CDR3 is CAISESAGYAGELFF. The CDR3 DNA sequence: TGTGCCATCAGTGAGTCAGCAGGGTACGCCGGGGAGCTGTTTTTT.